A selection of T cell receptor beta chains follows, all from one sample in a study of OX40 agonist ivuxolimab in advanced cancers. The data were produced by immunoSEQ multiplex PCR, yet TCRdb's version contains in-frame clones alone and is incomplete. This sample has about 120,000 clones; about 93% occur once, and the top ten carry about 0.14%. The starting material was CD4+ or CD8+ T cells sorted from blood, obtained in a trial of the OX40 agonist ivuxolimab. These receptors all stem from an adult with an advanced solid tumor such as melanoma, head and neck, liver or kidney cancer. Each CDR3 is given with its conserved first and last residue. D genes are given only for firm matches. Only part of the rows carry a size: once, few, many, or a class if the clone is expanded.

clone size: -; J gene: TRBJ1-6; V gene: TRBV7-2; D gene: -; CDR3 protein: CASSLRAQGYDSPLHF
clone size: -; J gene: TRBJ2-3; V gene: TRBV7-3; D gene: TRBD1; CDR3 protein: CASSPGTVDTQYF
clone size: -; J gene: TRBJ2-1; V gene: TRBV6-6; D gene: -; CDR3 protein: CASSYSRQYNEQFF
clone size: -; J gene: TRBJ2-2; V gene: TRBV29-1; D gene: -; CDR3 protein: CSVEDRGFGGIPGELFF
clone size: -; J gene: TRBJ1-5; V gene: TRBV5-1; D gene: -; CDR3 protein: CASSFGRTSNQPQHF
clone size: -; J gene: TRBJ1-1; V gene: TRBV27; D gene: -; CDR3 protein: CASRGGAENTEAFF
clone size: -; J gene: TRBJ2-3; V gene: TRBV2; D gene: -; CDR3 protein: CASSTRQINTDTQYF
clone size: -; J gene: TRBJ1-4; V gene: TRBV18; D gene: -; CDR3 protein: CASSPQRAEKLFF
clone size: -; J gene: TRBJ2-5; V gene: TRBV19; D gene: -; CDR3 protein: CASSPRSRETQYF
clone size: few; J gene: TRBJ1-1; V gene: TRBV5-1; D gene: TRBD1; CDR3 protein: CASSPGQGAGNTEAFF
clone size: -; J gene: TRBJ2-3; V gene: TRBV7-2; D gene: -; CDR3 protein: CASSLLVTDTQYF
clone size: -; J gene: TRBJ2-2; V gene: TRBV28; D gene: TRBD1; CDR3 protein: CASSRLGQGTGELFF
clone size: -; J gene: TRBJ2-3; V gene: TRBV11-3; D gene: -; CDR3 protein: CASSLVPGANTQYF
clone size: -; J gene: TRBJ2-1; V gene: TRBV7-2; D gene: TRBD2; CDR3 protein: CASSLVGGGAGREQFF
clone size: once; J gene: TRBJ1-1; V gene: TRBV7-7; D gene: -; CDR3 protein: CASSLNGNTEAFF
clone size: -; J gene: TRBJ1-2; V gene: TRBV2; D gene: TRBD1; CDR3 protein: CASSMRDRVGGYTF
clone size: -; J gene: TRBJ1-5; V gene: TRBV7-9; D gene: -; CDR3 protein: CASSFSPVGLSNQPQHF
clone size: -; J gene: TRBJ2-5; V gene: TRBV1; D gene: -; CDR3 protein: CTSSQGNPSCDETQYF
clone size: once; J gene: TRBJ2-4; V gene: TRBV19; D gene: -; CDR3 protein: CATSLLAKNIQYF
clone size: -; J gene: TRBJ2-3; V gene: TRBV7-2; D gene: -; CDR3 protein: CASSPGSSTDTQYF
clone size: -; J gene: TRBJ1-1; V gene: TRBV2; D gene: TRBD1; CDR3 protein: CASKRQGATMNTEAFF
clone size: -; J gene: TRBJ2-1; V gene: TRBV6-5; D gene: -; CDR3 protein: CATVETGPNNEQFF
clone size: -; J gene: TRBJ1-2; V gene: TRBV21-1; D gene: -; CDR3 protein: CASSFKGDFHGYTF
clone size: once; J gene: TRBJ2-7; V gene: TRBV6-6; D gene: TRBD1; CDR3 protein: CASSWGTGSEQYF
clone size: -; J gene: TRBJ2-7; V gene: TRBV6-5; D gene: TRBD2; CDR3 protein: CASRSQRGGEQYF
clone size: -; J gene: TRBJ2-1; V gene: TRBV9; D gene: TRBD2; CDR3 protein: CASSLRLATYNEQFF
clone size: few; J gene: TRBJ1-5; V gene: TRBV5-1; D gene: -; CDR3 protein: CASSLDSSNQPQHF
clone size: few; J gene: TRBJ1-5; V gene: TRBV4-3; D gene: -; CDR3 protein: CASSQGRAGNQPQHF
clone size: -; J gene: TRBJ1-3; V gene: TRBV7-9; D gene: -; CDR3 protein: CASSLAGSYSGNTIYF
clone size: -; J gene: TRBJ1-5; V gene: TRBV6-5; D gene: TRBD1; CDR3 protein: CASRRTGDQPQHF